This T cell receptor beta chain was retrieved from a study of blood T cell repertoires in COVID-19. Study-wide context: Italy, Spain and the United States were the sources of the convalescent and acute COVID-19 samples. T cells, B-cell-depleted T cells, or PBMCs supplied cDNA or gDNA.

Profiled with immunoSEQ multiplex PCR; TCRdb holds only in-frame clones, not every one. The sample has about 520,000 clones, 80% to 90% seen once. There are 15 residues in the CDR3. The germline CDR1 and CDR2 sequences are SGHNT and YYREEE (reference sequence). V trimming: 4 bases; J trimming: 12 bases; junction bases outside the gene matches: 16. Specimen: peripheral blood. This TCR was recovered from a human donor in a cohort sampled during active COVID-19. The chain joins TRBV5-4 to TRBJ2-1; 7 bases are a match to TRBD1. The CDR3 spells CASSPRDSRGPSQFF. DNA for the CDR3: TGTGCCAGCAGCCCCAGGGACAGCAGGGGACCGTCGCAGTTCTTC.